The clone carrying this T cell receptor (beta chain) was observed a handful of times. Its specificity is not known. This sample is drawn from a study of T cell responses to AZD1222 COVID-19 vaccine. Repertoires were generated with immunoSEQ multiplex PCR, while TCRdb's copy carries only in-frame clones and drops some. Of around 120,000 clones in the sample, 80% to 95% were seen once. Study-level points and caveats: Regions 160-218 and 743-854 held dominance among vaccine-associated CD4 TCRs, which spanned spike. Spike-specific TCR depth and breadth grew after two AZD1222 doses.

This clonotype was obtained from an adult in good health. The sequenced sample was peripheral blood, obtained on day 0 of AZD1222 vaccination.

The CDR3: CASSYDRPGTGELFF. DNA for the CDR3: TGCGCCAGCAGCTATGACAGGCCGGGCACCGGGGAGCTGTTTTTT. The gene calls are TRBV5-1 and TRBJ2-2; maybe TRBD1 (6 bases). Germline V CDR1 and CDR2: SGHRS, YFSETQ. Trimming took off 3 bases at V and 4 bases at J, with 13 bases between the two ends. The CDR3 consists of 15 residues.